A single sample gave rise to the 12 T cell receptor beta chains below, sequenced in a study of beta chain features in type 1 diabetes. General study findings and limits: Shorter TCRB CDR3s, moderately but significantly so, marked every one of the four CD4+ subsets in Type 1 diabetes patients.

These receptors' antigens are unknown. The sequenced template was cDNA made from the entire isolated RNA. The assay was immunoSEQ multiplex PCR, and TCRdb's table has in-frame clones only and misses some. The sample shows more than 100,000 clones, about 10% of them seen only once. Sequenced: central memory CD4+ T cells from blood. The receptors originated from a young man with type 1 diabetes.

CDR3 loop: CASSPSRGAEQYF. Here the CDR3 DNA reads TGTGCCAGCTCACCTTCGCGGGGCGCGGAGCAGTACTTC. J is TRBJ2-7 and V is TRBV18, with a possible D match to TRBD2 (6 bases). CDR1 is KGHSH, CDR2 LQKENI, per germline. V was pared by 3 bases and J by 7 bases, with 13 bases between. The CDR3 consists of 13 residues.

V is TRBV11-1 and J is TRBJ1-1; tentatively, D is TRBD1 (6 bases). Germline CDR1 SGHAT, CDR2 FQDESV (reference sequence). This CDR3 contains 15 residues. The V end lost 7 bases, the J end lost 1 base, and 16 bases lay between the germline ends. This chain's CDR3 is CASNTKGGPNTEAFF. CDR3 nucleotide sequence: TGTGCCAGCAACACCAAAGGGGGACCGAACACTGAAGCTTTCTTT. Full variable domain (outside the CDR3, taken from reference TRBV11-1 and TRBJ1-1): EAEVAQSPRYKITEKSQAVAFWCDPISGHATLYWYRQILGQGPELLVQFQDESVVDDSQLPKDRFSAERLKGVDSTLKIQPAELGDSAMYLCASNTKGGPNTEAFFGQGTRLTVV.

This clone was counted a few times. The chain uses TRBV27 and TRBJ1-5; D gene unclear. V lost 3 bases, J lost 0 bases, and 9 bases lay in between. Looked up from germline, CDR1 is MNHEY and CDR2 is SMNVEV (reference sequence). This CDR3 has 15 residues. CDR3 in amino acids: CASSFSGISNQPQHF. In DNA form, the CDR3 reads TGTGCCAGCAGTTTTAGCGGAATTAGCAATCAGCCCCAGCATTTT.

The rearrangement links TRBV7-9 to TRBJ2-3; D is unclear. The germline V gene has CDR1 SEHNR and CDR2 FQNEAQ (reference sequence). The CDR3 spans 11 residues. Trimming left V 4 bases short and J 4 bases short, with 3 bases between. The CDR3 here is CASSSADTQYF. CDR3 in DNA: TGTGCCAGCAGCTCCGCAGATACGCAGTATTTT.

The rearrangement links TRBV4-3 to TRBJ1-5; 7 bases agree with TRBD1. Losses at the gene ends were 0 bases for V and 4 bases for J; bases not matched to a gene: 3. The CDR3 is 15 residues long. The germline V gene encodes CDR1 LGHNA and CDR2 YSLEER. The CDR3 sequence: CASSQDGTVNQPQHF. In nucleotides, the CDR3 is TGCGCCAGCAGCCAAGATGGGACAGTAAATCAGCCCCAGCATTTT.

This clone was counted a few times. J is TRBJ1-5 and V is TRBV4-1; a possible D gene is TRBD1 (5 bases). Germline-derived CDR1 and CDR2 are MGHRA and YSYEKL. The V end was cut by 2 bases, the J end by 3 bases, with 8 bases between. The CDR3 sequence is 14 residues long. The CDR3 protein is CASSQMTANQPQHF. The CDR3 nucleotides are TGCGCCAGCAGCCAAATGACAGCCAATCAGCCCCAGCATTTT.

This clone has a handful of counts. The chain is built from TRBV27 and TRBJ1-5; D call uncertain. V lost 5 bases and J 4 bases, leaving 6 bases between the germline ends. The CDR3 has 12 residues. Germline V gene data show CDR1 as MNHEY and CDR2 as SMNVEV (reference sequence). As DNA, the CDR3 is TGTGCCAGCAGTCGGGGAAATCAGCCCCAGCATTTT. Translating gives CASSRGNQPQHF.

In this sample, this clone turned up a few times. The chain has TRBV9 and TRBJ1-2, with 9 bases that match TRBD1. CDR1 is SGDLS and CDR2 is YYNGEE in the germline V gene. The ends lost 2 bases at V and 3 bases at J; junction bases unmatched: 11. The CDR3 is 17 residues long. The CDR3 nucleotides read TGTGCCAGCAGCGTTTGGGACAGGGTCGCTTCTGACTATGGCTACACCTTC. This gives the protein CASSVWDRVASDYGYTF.

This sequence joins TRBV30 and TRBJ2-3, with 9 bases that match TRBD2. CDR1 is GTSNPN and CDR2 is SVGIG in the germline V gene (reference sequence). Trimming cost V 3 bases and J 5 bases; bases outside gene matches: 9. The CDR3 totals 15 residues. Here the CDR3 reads CAWRASGTSLDTQYF. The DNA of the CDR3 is TGTGCCTGGAGGGCCTCCGGGACTAGCTTAGATACGCAGTATTTT.

The CDR3 DNA reads TGTGCCAGCCAAGAGGGTTTTCGACCTGAAGCTTTCTTT. Translated: CASQEGFRPEAFF. This sequence joins TRBV6-1 and TRBJ1-1; D remains ambiguous. Looked up from germline, CDR1 is MNHNS and CDR2 is SASEGT. This CDR3 region has 13 residues. V lost 8 bases and J lost 6, with 16 bases in between.

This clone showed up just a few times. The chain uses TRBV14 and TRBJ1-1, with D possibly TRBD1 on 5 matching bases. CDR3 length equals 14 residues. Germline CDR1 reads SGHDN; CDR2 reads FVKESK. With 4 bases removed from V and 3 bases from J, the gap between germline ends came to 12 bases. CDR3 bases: TGTGCCAGCAGCCGAAATATAGGGGACACTGAAGCTTTCTTT. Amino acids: CASSRNIGDTEAFF. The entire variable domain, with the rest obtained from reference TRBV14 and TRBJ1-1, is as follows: EAGVTQFPSHSVIEKGQTVTLRCDPISGHDNLYWYRRVMGKEIKFLLHFVKESKQDESGMPNNRFLAERTGGTYSTLKVQPAELEDSGVYFCASSRNIGDTEAFFGQGTRLTVV.

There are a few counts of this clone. CDR3 in amino acids: CASSLGTGVEEKLFF. In DNA form, the CDR3 reads TGTGCCAGCAGCCTCGGGACAGGGGTCGAAGAAAAACTGTTTTTT. The chain couples TRBV28 to TRBJ1-4; 10 bases fit TRBD1. Germline V gives CDR1 MDHEN, CDR2 SYDVKM. V gave up 6 bases and J gave up 8 bases; unmatched junction bases: 9. The CDR3 loop spans 15 amino acids.